The 16 T cell receptor beta chains below come from one sample, sequenced in a study of cytomegalovirus exposure and HLA in healthy donors (dated by TCRdb to the late 2010s). The method behind the library was the immunoSEQ multiplex PCR assay. For the multiplex PCR, a mixture combining 60 forward primers for TCR Vbeta segments and 13 reverse primers for TCR Jbeta segments was used. What TCRdb holds here is the immuneACCESS table cut down to in-frame rearrangements. Part of the clones is not present; checked against another copy, under half of the missing clones reflect an unresolved V gene, and the others are unexplained. The sample profile shows 150,000 to 200,000 clones; roughly two thirds of them were found once. Just under 4.5% of the sample is taken by the ten largest. Sequencing was performed on PBMCs. The receptors were gathered from a woman between 18 and 29 years old in good health and CMV-seropositive.

The rearrangement links TRBV30 to TRBJ2-2; D is uncertain. The J call may be in error: the DNA end matches TRBJ1-3 better. Germline CDR1 and CDR2: GTSNPN and SVGIG (reference sequence). The CDR3 is 12 amino acids. DNA for the CDR3: TGTGCCTGGAGTGTACTCCTCTCCACCATATATTTT. Translation gives CAWSVLLSTIYF.

V gene TRBV18 combines with J gene TRBJ2-5; the match to TRBD2 covers 8 bases. The CDR3 consists of 14 residues. Germline V lookup: CDR1 KGHSH, CDR2 LQKENI. J was trimmed by 1 base and V by 10 bases; bases with no gene match: 8. CDR3 loop: CATGTRLIQETQYF. The CDR3 nucleotides are TGTGCCACCGGGACTAGATTAATCCAAGAGACCCAGTACTTC.

This clone was picked up a small number of times. This chain connects TRBV5-1 to TRBJ1-1, with D maybe TRBD1 (5 bases). The germline CDR1 and CDR2 sequences are SGHRS and YFSETQ. The CDR3 spans 13 residues. V was cut by 5 bases and J by 1 base, with 9 bases left in between. The CDR3 DNA is TGCGCCAGCAGAGACCAGGGGAACACTGAAGCTTTCTTT. Protein: CASRDQGNTEAFF. Full variable domain (outside the CDR3, taken from reference TRBV5-1 and TRBJ1-1): KAGVTQTPRYLIKTRGQQVTLSCSPISGHRSVSWYQQTPGQGLQFLFEYFSETQRNKGNFPGRFSGRQFSNSRSEMNVSTLELGDSALYLCASRDQGNTEAFFGQGTRLTVV.

Concerning this clone: Different DNA sequences within this sample yield the same CDR3. The chain has TRBV30 and TRBJ1-1, with D possibly TRBD1 on 6 matching bases. The length of the CDR3 is 15 residues. V gave up 2 bases and J gave up 1 base, with 14 bases separating them. Germline V CDR1 and CDR2: GTSNPN, SVGIG (reference sequence). CDR3 protein: CAWSKQGHANTEAFF. Written as DNA, the CDR3 is TGTGCCTGGAGTAAACAGGGCCACGCGAACACTGAAGCTTTCTTT.

The chain recombines TRBV4-1 with TRBJ1-3, with 7 bases fitting TRBD1. Germline trimming cut 0 bases from V and 2 bases from J; bases unmatched to any gene: 13. The CDR3 length is 19 residues. In germline, CDR1 is MGHRA, CDR2 YSYEKL. DNA for the CDR3: TGCGCCAGCAGCCAAGAGGGGATAGGGGGCTACGCTACTGGAAACACCATATATTTT. Translating it yields CASSQEGIGGYATGNTIYF.

The chain links TRBV5-6 to TRBJ1-1, with unresolved D. The CDR3 runs to 14 residues. Germline CDR1 SGHDT, CDR2 YYEEEE. Trimming took 2 bases from V and 4 from J, leaving 12 bases between them. CDR3 region: CASSFRRVSTEAFF. CDR3 nucleotide sequence: TGTGCCAGCAGCTTTCGGAGGGTGTCCACTGAAGCTTTCTTT.

Only a few counts were recorded for this clone. V usage is TRBV15 and J usage is TRBJ2-3; tentatively, D is TRBD1 (5 bases). CDR1 and CDR2 (germline): LNHNV, YYDKDF (reference sequence). This CDR3 is built from 16 residues. The ends were cut back, 0 bases at V and 2 bases at J, with 12 bases in the middle. The CDR3 DNA reads as TGTGCCACCAGCAGAGATCGCTGGACACCCACAGATACGCAGTATTTT. Protein: CATSRDRWTPTDTQYF. The variable domain in full, with the rest retrieved from reference TRBV15 and TRBJ2-3, is DAMVIQNPRYQVTQFGKPVTLSCSQTLNHNVMYWYQQKSSQAPKLLFHYYDKDFNNEADTPDNFQSRRPNTSFCFLDIRSPGLGDTAMYLCATSRDRWTPTDTQYFGPGTRLTVL.

The chain employs TRBV4-1 and TRBJ1-5; weak D call: TRBD1 (5 bases). In germline, CDR1 is MGHRA, CDR2 YSYEKL. V was shortened by 2 bases and J by 5 bases, with 22 bases between the two germline ends. The CDR3 extends over 18 amino acids. The CDR3 bases are TGCGCCAGCAGCCAACCCCGGGGGGAAGTCTTTCGGGATCAGCCCCAGCATTTT. It translates to CASSQPRGEVFRDQPQHF.

This sequence joins TRBV4-3 and TRBJ1-6, with 9 nucleotides matching TRBD1. The V gene's germline CDR1 is LGHNA and CDR2 YSLEER. The CDR3 contains 15 residues. Unmatched junction bases numbered 7, after V lost 5 bases and J lost 8 bases. The DNA for the CDR3 is TGCGCCAGCAGCAGCGGACAGGGGAACGATTCACCCCTCCACTTT. Amino acid sequence: CASSSGQGNDSPLHF.

The chain recombines TRBV6-5 with TRBJ2-5; no reliable D call. The DNA end favors TRBJ2-7, so the J call may be wrong. Germline values: CDR1 MNHEY, CDR2 SVGAGI. The CDR3 has 14 amino acids. In DNA form, the CDR3 reads TGTGCCAGCAGTTACTCAGTGGCCCTAGACGAGCAGTACTTC. It yields the protein CASSYSVALDEQYF.

The chain combines TRBV5-1 with TRBJ1-6, with D uncertain. Germline V gives CDR1 SGHRS, CDR2 YFSETQ. The CDR3 totals 17 residues. The V end was cut by 1 base, the J end by 7 bases, with 18 bases between. The CDR3: CASSLRSTFRENSPLHF. CDR3 coding DNA: TGCGCCAGCAGCTTGCGATCTACGTTCCGGGAAAATTCACCCCTCCACTTT. Full variable domain (outside the CDR3, taken from reference TRBV5-1 and TRBJ1-6): KAGVTQTPRYLIKTRGQQVTLSCSPISGHRSVSWYQQTPGQGLQFLFEYFSETQRNKGNFPGRFSGRQFSNSRSEMNVSTLELGDSALYLCASSLRSTFRENSPLHFGNGTRLTVT.

This sequence joins TRBV6-5 and TRBJ1-4; TRBD1 matches 8 bases. The CDR3 contains 15 residues. With V trimmed by 6 bases and J by 7 bases, 10 bases remained unmatched. Germline CDR1 MNHEY, CDR2 SVGAGI. CDR3 in amino acids: CASSPPGQGREKLFF. In DNA form, the CDR3 reads TGTGCCAGCAGCCCCCCTGGACAGGGTCGTGAAAAACTGTTTTTT.

This clone was detected only a few times. The chain combines TRBV14 with TRBJ1-4; a weak D match, TRBD1 (5 bases). V was trimmed by 7 bases and J by 4 bases, leaving 16 bases between them. The CDR3 has 15 amino acids. Per germline, CDR1 SGHDN and CDR2 FVKESK. CDR3 loop: CASNTGGGGNEKLFF. The CDR3 bases are TGTGCCAGCAACACCGGCGGGGGGGGTAATGAAAAACTGTTTTTT.

The chain is built from TRBV28 and TRBJ2-4; 7 nucleotides line up with TRBD2. Germline V lookup: CDR1 MDHEN, CDR2 SYDVKM. The V gene end was trimmed by 9 bases and the J gene end by 1 base; junction bases not matched to a gene: 9. The CDR3 is 15 residues long. The CDR3 loop reads CASQVRRGAKNIQYF. In nucleotides, the CDR3 is TGTGCCAGTCAGGTCAGGCGGGGGGCCAAAAACATTCAGTACTTC.

The chain employs TRBV25-1 and TRBJ2-7, with a weak D call TRBD1 (6 bases). Germline V gene data show CDR1 as MGHDK and CDR2 as SYGVNS. The CDR3 is made up of 13 amino acids. Trimming removed 11 bases at V and 0 bases at J, with 14 bases between. The CDR3 bases are TGTGCCTGCGTCCGGGACAACTCCTACGAGCAGTACTTC. Its translation is CACVRDNSYEQYF.

J is TRBJ2-1 and V is TRBV7-9; D perhaps matches TRBD2 (5 bases). The CDR3 loop spans 14 amino acids. The germline gives CDR1 SEHNR, CDR2 FQNEAQ (reference sequence). The germline V and J ends were trimmed by 1 base and 6 bases, with 10 bases remaining between them. CDR3 sequence reads: CASSLENAGNEQFF. The CDR3 DNA sequence: TGTGCCAGCAGCTTAGAAAATGCGGGCAATGAGCAGTTCTTC.